The T cell receptor (beta chain) under discussion was sequenced for a study of beta chain features in type 1 diabetes. Via the markers CD45RO/CCR7/CD25/CD127/CD95/CD27, stem cell-like memory, regulatory, central memory and naive CD4+ cells were sorted. Populations obtained by sorting all exceeded 95% purity. V lost 6 bases and J lost 5; bases outside the gene matches: 9. Germline CDR1 is MNHEY and CDR2 is SVGAGI. The CDR3 runs 15 residues. Turning to this clone: Its antigen is undetermined.

What was sequenced were expressed TCRB transcripts, since all of the isolated RNA had been reverse transcribed. Libraries were prepared by immunoSEQ multiplex PCR; TCRdb keeps only in-frame clonotypes and omits some of them. The profile shows fewer than 350,000 clones, 15% of them singletons. Study results and caveats: Among all four CD4+ subsets, Type 1 diabetes patients had TCRB CDR3s that were moderately but significantly shorter. Junctions at VDJ sites from type 1 diabetes patients had fewer insertions and more deletions.

The genes are TRBV6-5 and TRBJ2-1; 8 bases are a match to TRBD2. Source material: naive CD4+ T cells from blood. The sequence was collected from a man between 18 and 35 years old with type 1 diabetes. The CDR3 reads CASRLLRTSNNEQFF. The CDR3 DNA reads as TGTGCCAGCAGACTCCTCCGGACTAGCAACAATGAGCAGTTCTTC.